Detailed here is one TCR beta chain. This sample stems from a study of blood T cell repertoires in COVID-19. Study at large: Sites across the United States, Italy and Spain contributed samples from acute and convalescent COVID-19. Sources were T cells, B-cell-depleted T cells, or PBMCs; the material itself was cDNA or gDNA.

TCRdb's table, derived via immunoSEQ multiplex PCR, lists solely in-frame clones and lacks some. The sample consists of roughly 100,000 clones, 65% to 90% of them appearing once. Germline V lookup: CDR1 MRHNA, CDR2 SNTAGT. V was clipped by 4 bases and J by 2 bases; unmatched bases: 8. The length of the CDR3 is 15 residues. Sequenced material: peripheral blood. The chain links TRBV6-4 to TRBJ2-7; 7 bases fit TRBD1. The sequence came from a man at least 80 years old with acute or convalescent COVID-19. The CDR3 loop is CASSVEAGGTYEQYF. Here the CDR3 DNA reads TGTGCCAGCAGTGTTGAGGCAGGGGGAACCTACGAGCAGTACTTC.